The rows below give T cell receptor beta chains drawn from one sample of a study of cytomegalovirus exposure and HLA in healthy donors. Using immunoSEQ multiplex PCR, the repertoire was profiled, and TCRdb retains in-frame clones only, with some absent. Of about 180,000 clones in the sample, over 65% are singletons; the top ten hold around 1.6%. Input material: PBMCs. The receptors come from a man between 18 and 29 years old in good health and CMV-seronegative. The CDR3 runs from the conserved cysteine through the conserved F or W. Fields, in order: D gene, V gene, J gene, clone size, CDR3 DNA, CDR3 protein. The D gene is left open where the match is weak. Some rows mark clone size as missing; the rest say once, few, many or name a class of expanded clone.

>-|TRBV5-1|TRBJ1-1|once
TGCGCCAGCAGCCCTATACAGGGTCCCAACACTGAAGCTTTCTTT
CASSPIQGPNTEAFF
>-|TRBV29-1|TRBJ1-3|-
TGCAGCGTTGAATTGCCGGGTCTGGGTGGAAACACCATATATTTT
CSVELPGLGGNTIYF
>TRBD2|TRBV19|TRBJ2-3|-
TGTGCCAGTGGAGGGAGAGGGAGAGCGGGGGAACGCACAGATACGCAGTATTTT
CASGGRGRAGERTDTQYF
>-|TRBV14|TRBJ1-1|-
TGTGCCAGCAGCCAAGTTAGACAGAAAACACACATGAACACTGAAGCTTTCTTT
CASSQVRQKTHMNTEAFF
>-|TRBV5-6|TRBJ2-5|-
TGTGCCAGCAGCTCTCCAGGGGACCCCCAAGAGACCCAGTACTTC
CASSSPGDPQETQYF
>-|TRBV5-6|TRBJ2-5|-
TGTGCCGTGAGGGGGGGGCCCCGATATAGGACCCAGTACTTC
CAVRGGPRYRTQYF
>-|TRBV28|TRBJ2-2|-
TGTGCCAGCAGCAGACAGGGAGGAACCACCGGGGAGCTGTTTTTT
CASSRQGGTTGELFF
>TRBD1|TRBV9|TRBJ2-2|-
TGTGCCAGCAGCGCTCGGACAGGGGGGGCCGGGGAGCTGTTTTTT
CASSARTGGAGELFF
>TRBD1|TRBV25-1|TRBJ1-6|once
TGTGCCAGCAGTGAACACCGGGACAGGAATTCACCCCTCCACTTT
CASSEHRDRNSPLHF
>-|TRBV9|TRBJ2-3|few
TGTGCCAGCACCCCTGACGGGGATGGAGTAGATACGCAGTATTTT
CASTPDGDGVDTQYF
>-|TRBV5-4|TRBJ2-1|few
TGTGCCAGCAGCAGCCCTAGAGGGGGGGCGAACAATGAGCAGTTCTTC
CASSSPRGGANNEQFF
>TRBD2|TRBV10-1|TRBJ2-1|-
TGCGCCAGCAGGCAGTGTGTCCCCCTAGCGGGGGTCAATGAGCAGTTCTTC
CASRQCVPLAGVNEQFF
>-|TRBV27|TRBJ1-6|-
TGTGCCAGCCGGGGGGTGGGGCTGCAGTCACCCCTCCACTTT
CASRGVGLQSPLHF
>TRBD2|TRBV6-5|TRBJ2-5|-
TGTGCCAGCAGTTACACAGCGGGGGGGCAAGAGACCCAGTACTTC
CASSYTAGGQETQYF
>TRBD1|TRBV9|TRBJ1-3|-
TGTGCCAGCAGCGTTAGAGGAGACAGGGGTAGTGGAAACACCATATATTTT
CASSVRGDRGSGNTIYF
>-|TRBV4-1|TRBJ1-5|-
TGCGCCAGCAGCCAAGATCCCGAGACACCCCAGCATTTT
CASSQDPETPQHF
>-|TRBV5-8|TRBJ1-3|-
TGTGCCAGCAGCTTTATCGGGGTTAATTCTGGAAACACCATATATTTT
CASSFIGVNSGNTIYF
>TRBD2|TRBV6-6|TRBJ2-7|once
TGTGCCAGCAAGAGTCAGGGACTAGCGGGGAACTACGAGCAGTACTTC
CASKSQGLAGNYEQYF
>TRBD2|TRBV29-1|TRBJ2-5|-
TGCAGCACAAGAGGAGCGGGAGAGAGTCAAGAGACCCAGTACTTC
CSTRGAGESQETQYF
>TRBD1|TRBV6-5|TRBJ1-4|-
TGTGCCAGCAGTTCTCTAGGGGGCGCGGAAGAAAAACTGTTTTTT
CASSSLGGAEEKLFF
>TRBD1|TRBV5-6|TRBJ1-3|few
TGTGCCAGCAGCTTAGAGACAGGGGCTGGAAACACCATATATTTT
CASSLETGAGNTIYF
>TRBD2|TRBV6-1|TRBJ2-5|few
TGTGCCAGCAGTCAAGGACTAGCGGGCCTGGTGGAGACCCAGTACTTC
CASSQGLAGLVETQYF
>TRBD2|TRBV30|TRBJ2-1|-
TGTGCCTGGAGCGCAGGACTAGCGGGGGGCACTGAGCAGTTCTTC
CAWSAGLAGGTEQFF
>-|TRBV6-5|TRBJ1-2|-
TGTGCCAGCAGCCAGCCTAGGGAGGCCAGCTATGGCTACACCTTC
CASSQPREASYGYTF
>-|TRBV28|TRBJ2-7|once
TGTGCCAGCAGTTTAGGAGGGATCACCTACGAGCAGTACTTC
CASSLGGITYEQYF
>-|TRBV7-9|TRBJ1-4|-
TGTGCCAGCTCCCGAGGGGGTGCAACTAATGAAAAACTGTTTTTT
CASSRGGATNEKLFF
>-|TRBV7-9|TRBJ2-7|-
TGTGCCAGCAGCTTAACAGAGTCCACTCAGTACTTC
CASSLTESTQYF
>TRBD2|TRBV9|TRBJ2-5|-
TGTGCCAGCAGCGCTAGCGGGGAGGGGGAGACCCAGTACTTC
CASSASGEGETQYF
>TRBD1|TRBV25-1|TRBJ1-6|-
TGTGCCAGCACTGACAGGGGTGATTCACCCCTCCACTTT
CASTDRGDSPLHF
>TRBD2|TRBV5-1|TRBJ2-3|few
TGCGCCAGCAGCCCGGGACTAGCGGGGGGGACAGGCACAGATACGCAGTATTTT
CASSPGLAGGTGTDTQYF
>TRBD2|TRBV5-4|TRBJ2-7|once
TGTGCCAGCAGCTTCTACCCGGGACTAGCGGTACCCTACGAGCAGTACTTC
CASSFYPGLAVPYEQYF
>TRBD1|TRBV5-1|TRBJ1-2|-
TGCGCCAGCAGCCAGGGGGAGAATGGCTACACCTTC
CASSQGENGYTF
>-|TRBV19|TRBJ1-5|-
TGTGCCAGTGGACAGACAGACCAGCCCCAGCATTTT
CASGQTDQPQHF
>TRBD2|TRBV7-7|TRBJ2-5|-
TGTGCTAGCAGCCTTTCCCTAGCGGCGGGGGAAGAGACCCAGTACTTC
CASSLSLAAGEETQYF
>-|TRBV28|TRBJ1-1|-
TGTGCCAGCAGACCACCCAGGGCTGAAGCTTTCTTT
CASRPPRAEAFF
>-|TRBV27|TRBJ2-7|once
TGTGCCAGCAGTTCTCGACAGTACGAGCAGTACTTC
CASSSRQYEQYF
>-|TRBV10-3|TRBJ2-4|-
TGTGCCATCAGTGAGTCGGGTCAGGCGGGTCAGAGCGCCAAAAACATTCAGTACTTC
CAISESGQAGQSAKNIQYF
>-|TRBV7-2|TRBJ2-5|-
TGTGCCAGCAGCCAATCGGCAGGAGAGACCCAGTACTTC
CASSQSAGETQYF
>TRBD1|TRBV5-1|TRBJ2-7|-
TGCGCCAGCAGCTTCGACAGGGACAGCTACGAGCAGTACTTC
CASSFDRDSYEQYF
>TRBD2|TRBV19|TRBJ2-3|-
TGTGCCAGTAGTATTATCGGCGGGAGCCCCACAGATACGCAGTATTTT
CASSIIGGSPTDTQYF
>-|TRBV2|TRBJ1-6|-
TGTGCCAGCAGTGAAGTGGCAGGGGTCAATTCACCCCTCCACTTT
CASSEVAGVNSPLHF
>TRBD2|TRBV10-3|TRBJ2-3|-
TGTGCCATCAGTGAGTACCTAGCGGGGGTGAACACAGATACGCAGTATTTT
CAISEYLAGVNTDTQYF
>-|TRBV7-7|TRBJ2-7|few
TGTGCTAGCAGCTTGAGTCTTTCCTACGAGCAGTACTTC
CASSLSLSYEQYF
>-|TRBV5-1|TRBJ2-5|-
TGCGCCAGCAGCTTGGCAGACCACGGGGAGACCCAGTACTTC
CASSLADHGETQYF
>-|TRBV29-1|TRBJ1-2|-
TGCAGCGTTGGCCGCAGACTGACTAACTATGGCTACACCTTC
CSVGRRLTNYGYTF
>TRBD2|TRBV27|TRBJ2-1|-
TGTGCCAGCAGTTTGGCAAGCGGGATCTCCTACAATGAGCAGTTCTTC
CASSLASGISYNEQFF
>-|TRBV27|TRBJ1-2|-
TGTGCCAGCAGCTGGGCCAGGGGAGACTATGGCTACACCTTC
CASSWARGDYGYTF
>-|TRBV7-6|TRBJ2-1|few
TGTGCCAGCAGCTTATCAGGGCCGATAAGCAGTGAGCAGTTCTTC
CASSLSGPISSEQFF
>TRBD1|TRBV27|TRBJ2-7|-
TGTGCCAGCAGACCCGAACAGGGGGCATGGTACGAGCAGTACTTC
CASRPEQGAWYEQYF
>TRBD2|TRBV11-1|TRBJ2-3|-
TGTGCCAGCAGCCCTGGACTAGCGGGGGGAGATACGCAGTATTTT
CASSPGLAGGDTQYF
>-|TRBV5-1|TRBJ2-7|-
TGCGCCAGCAGCTTTTCACCCGGGACTCAGAGCTCCTACGAGCAGTACTTC
CASSFSPGTQSSYEQYF
>-|TRBV23-1|TRBJ2-3|once
TGCGCCAGCAGTCAGCTTACATACACAGATACGCAGTATTTT
CASSQLTYTDTQYF
>TRBD1|TRBV2|TRBJ2-7|-
TGTGCCAGCAGTAAAACAGGGGTAGGCGAGCAGTACTTC
CASSKTGVGEQYF